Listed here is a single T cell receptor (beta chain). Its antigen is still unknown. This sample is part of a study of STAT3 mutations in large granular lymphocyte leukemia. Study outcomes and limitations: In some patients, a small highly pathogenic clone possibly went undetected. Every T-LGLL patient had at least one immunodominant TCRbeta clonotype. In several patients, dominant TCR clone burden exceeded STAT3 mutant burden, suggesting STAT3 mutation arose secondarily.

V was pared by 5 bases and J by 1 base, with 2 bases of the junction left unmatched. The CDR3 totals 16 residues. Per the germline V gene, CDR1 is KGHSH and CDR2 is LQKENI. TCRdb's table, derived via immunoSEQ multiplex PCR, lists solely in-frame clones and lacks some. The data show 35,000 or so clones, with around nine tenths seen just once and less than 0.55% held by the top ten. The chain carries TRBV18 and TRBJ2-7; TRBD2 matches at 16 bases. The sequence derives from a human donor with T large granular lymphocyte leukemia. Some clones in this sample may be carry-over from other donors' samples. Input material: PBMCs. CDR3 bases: TGTGCCAGCTCAAGGGGACTAGCGGGGGGGTCCTACGAGCAGTACTTC. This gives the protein CASSRGLAGGSYEQYF.